This entry describes one T cell receptor (beta chain). The antigen remains unidentified. The data derive from a study of OX40 agonist ivuxolimab in advanced cancers. Study context: Eligibility admitted prior anti-PD-1, anti-PD-L1 or anti-CTLA-4 therapy; 35% to 40% had some. Study-wide results and caveats: CD8+ T cells showed, on average, more clonal expansion than CD4+ cells.

Autoimmune disease history or systemic immunosuppression excluded patients. Blood draws occurred at baseline, cycle 4 day 1, and cycle 7 day 1. V was shortened by 6 bases and J by 8 bases, with 19 bases between the two germline ends. The CDR3 has 14 residues. Germline V gene lookup returns CDR1 MNHNS and CDR2 SASEGT. TCRdb's copy holds only in-frame clones and misses some; the assay was immunoSEQ multiplex PCR. The data hold around 63,000 clones, with over 75% observed a single time. The clonotype was recovered from an adult with an advanced solid tumor such as melanoma, head and neck, liver or kidney cancer. The sequences come from CD4+ or CD8+ T cells sorted from blood, collected in a trial of the OX40 agonist ivuxolimab. The chain links TRBV6-1 to TRBJ1-1, with D possibly TRBD1 on 6 matching bases. CDR3 sequence: CASSRGGRVNEAFF. CDR3 nucleotides: TGTGCCAGCAGCCGAGGGGGGCGGGTTAACGAAGCTTTCTTT.